A selection of T cell receptor beta chains follows, all from one sample in a study of CD8+ T cells in alopecia areata. The repertoire was sequenced with immunoSEQ multiplex PCR; TCRdb's copy has only in-frame clones and lacks some. The table lists under 150,000 clones, more than 40% of them singletons. The material was CD4+ T cells sorted from blood, obtained at week 4, from a patient treated with tofacitinib. The receptors stem from a human donor with alopecia areata. Each CDR3 is given with its conserved first and last residue. D genes are given only for firm matches. Size is stated for part of the rows, as once, few or many counts, or as a class when the clone is expanded.

size: .
J: TRBJ2-1
V: TRBV2
D: .
CDR3: CASSVWRDNEQFF
DNA: TGTGCCAGCAGTGTCTGGCGGGACAATGAGCAGTTCTTC

size: few
J: TRBJ2-3
V: TRBV6-5
D: TRBD2
CDR3: CASTGTSGRTDTQYF
DNA: TGTGCCAGCACCGGGACTAGCGGGCGCACAGATACGCAGTATTTT

size: .
J: TRBJ2-5
V: TRBV29-1
D: .
CDR3: CSVELIRGETQYF
DNA: TGCAGCGTTGAACTCATCAGGGGAGAGACCCAGTACTTC

size: .
J: TRBJ2-4
V: TRBV6-5
D: .
CDR3: CASSLAKNIQYF
DNA: TGTGCCAGCAGTCTAGCCAAAAACATTCAGTACTTC

size: few
J: TRBJ1-5
V: TRBV5-1
D: .
CDR3: CASRLGTEDYSNQPQHF
DNA: TGCGCCAGCAGACTCGGGACGGAGGATTATAGCAATCAGCCCCAGCATTTT

size: .
J: TRBJ1-1
V: TRBV2
D: .
CDR3: CASRRVFTEAFF
DNA: TGTGCCAGCAGGAGGGTCTTCACTGAAGCTTTCTTT

size: .
J: TRBJ2-2
V: TRBV27
D: TRBD1
CDR3: CASRTGANTGELFF
DNA: TGTGCCAGCAGGACAGGGGCAAACACCGGGGAGCTGTTTTTT

size: few
J: TRBJ1-2
V: TRBV7-9
D: .
CDR3: CASSLGDYGYTF
DNA: TGTGCCAGCAGCTTAGGAGACTATGGCTACACCTTC

size: many
J: TRBJ2-6
V: TRBV7-9
D: .
CDR3: CASSSRQAALSGANVLTF
DNA: TGTGCCAGCAGCTCCCGACAGGCCGCCCTTTCTGGGGCCAACGTCCTGACTTTC

size: once
J: TRBJ2-7
V: TRBV29-1
D: TRBD2
CDR3: CSVETVAGGGYEQYF
DNA: TGCAGCGTTGAAACGGTAGCGGGAGGAGGGTACGAGCAGTACTTC

size: .
J: TRBJ2-7
V: TRBV29-1
D: .
CDR3: CSVEDRSSRVEQYF
DNA: TGCAGCGTTGAAGATCGGTCTAGCAGGGTCGAGCAGTACTTC

size: few
J: TRBJ2-7
V: TRBV4-1
D: .
CDR3: CASSQGGGRGSYEQYF
DNA: TGCGCCAGCAGCCAAGGAGGGGGTCGGGGCTCCTACGAGCAGTACTTC

size: .
J: TRBJ1-5
V: TRBV30
D: TRBD1
CDR3: CAWSVAGGGQPQHF
DNA: TGTGCCTGGAGTGTGGCAGGGGGCGGGCAGCCCCAGCATTTT

size: .
J: TRBJ2-3
V: TRBV5-1
D: .
CDR3: CASSPGAVDTQYF
DNA: TGCGCCAGCAGCCCGGGGGCGGTAGATACGCAGTATTTT

size: many
J: TRBJ1-2
V: TRBV18
D: .
CDR3: CASSHADYGYTF
DNA: TGTGCCAGCTCACATGCAGACTATGGCTACACCTTC

size: .
J: TRBJ2-1
V: TRBV25-1
D: .
CDR3: CASSEGRHNEQFF
DNA: TGTGCCAGCAGTGAAGGAAGGCACAATGAGCAGTTCTTC

size: .
J: TRBJ2-5
V: TRBV15
D: TRBD2
CDR3: CATGLAGGETQYF
DNA: TGTGCCACCGGTTTGGCGGGAGGGGAGACCCAGTACTTC

size: .
J: TRBJ2-2
V: TRBV7-2
D: .
CDR3: CASRPSGTTTGELFF
DNA: TGTGCCAGCAGACCCTCCGGGACCACGACCGGGGAGCTGTTTTTT

size: .
J: TRBJ1-6
V: TRBV18
D: TRBD1
CDR3: CASSPQGQQTPLHF
DNA: TGTGCCAGCTCACCACAGGGACAGCAAACACCCCTCCACTTT

size: .
J: TRBJ2-7
V: TRBV7-2
D: TRBD1
CDR3: CASRGRGQGAEEQYF
DNA: TGTGCCAGCAGAGGCCGGGGACAGGGGGCAGAGGAGCAGTACTTC

size: many
J: TRBJ1-1
V: TRBV7-2
D: .
CDR3: CASSLFGGGEAFF
DNA: TGTGCCAGCAGCTTATTTGGAGGGGGAGAAGCTTTCTTT

size: .
J: TRBJ2-7
V: TRBV28
D: .
CDR3: CASSGEVYEQYF
DNA: TGTGCCAGCAGTGGGGAGGTCTACGAGCAGTACTTC

size: .
J: TRBJ2-7
V: TRBV15
D: .
CDR3: CATSTALSSYEQYF
DNA: TGTGCCACCAGCACGGCGCTAAGCTCCTACGAGCAGTACTTC

size: .
J: TRBJ2-7
V: TRBV7-2
D: .
CDR3: CASSLDTYEQYF
DNA: TGTGCCAGCAGCTTGGACACCTACGAGCAGTACTTC

size: .
J: TRBJ1-6
V: TRBV9
D: TRBD1
CDR3: CASSGPGQENSPLHF
DNA: TGTGCCAGCAGCGGTCCGGGACAGGAGAATTCACCCCTCCACTTT

size: .
J: TRBJ2-5
V: TRBV30
D: .
CDR3: CAWSLNQETQYF
DNA: TGTGCCTGGAGTTTGAACCAAGAGACCCAGTACTTC

size: .
J: TRBJ1-2
V: TRBV29-1
D: .
CDR3: CSVRPGNYGYTF
DNA: TGCAGCGTCCGTCCGGGGAACTATGGCTACACCTTC

size: few
J: TRBJ2-2
V: TRBV29-1
D: .
CDR3: CSATPGGRTGELFF
DNA: TGCAGCGCAACTCCCGGGGGCCGAACCGGGGAGCTGTTTTTT

size: few
J: TRBJ1-5
V: TRBV29-1
D: .
CDR3: CSVVPGTDQPQHF
DNA: TGCAGCGTTGTCCCAGGGACTGATCAGCCCCAGCATTTT

size: .
J: TRBJ1-2
V: TRBV14
D: TRBD1
CDR3: CASSLMGQGPLYGYTF
DNA: TGTGCCAGCAGCCTGATGGGACAGGGACCCCTCTATGGCTACACCTTC

size: few
J: TRBJ1-2
V: TRBV10-3
D: .
CDR3: CAISDRDDFGYTF
DNA: TGTGCCATCAGTGACCGAGACGACTTTGGCTACACCTTC

size: .
J: TRBJ2-1
V: TRBV29-1
D: .
CDR3: CSVRQAIYNEQFF
DNA: TGCAGCGTCAGACAGGCCATCTACAATGAGCAGTTCTTC

size: few
J: TRBJ2-7
V: TRBV29-1
D: .
CDR3: CSVEYGGSEQYF
DNA: TGCAGCGTTGAATATGGGGGTAGCGAGCAGTACTTC

size: .
J: TRBJ1-1
V: TRBV29-1
D: .
CDR3: CSVCVGPTEAFF
DNA: TGCAGCGTTTGCGTGGGCCCCACTGAAGCTTTCTTT

size: few
J: TRBJ2-7
V: TRBV5-1
D: TRBD1
CDR3: CASSLEGTGPSVQYF
DNA: TGCGCCAGCAGCTTGGAGGGGACAGGCCCATCCGTGCAGTACTTC

size: .
J: TRBJ2-3
V: TRBV5-6
D: TRBD2
CDR3: CASSPPGLPTDTQYF
DNA: TGTGCCAGCAGCCCCCCGGGACTACCCACAGATACGCAGTATTTT

size: .
J: TRBJ2-4
V: TRBV4-1
D: TRBD1
CDR3: CASSQELVITTGPFGIQYF
DNA: TGCGCCAGCAGCCAAGAGTTGGTCATAACGACAGGGCCCTTCGGCATTCAGTACTTC

size: .
J: TRBJ2-1
V: TRBV30
D: .
CDR3: CAWSRGNEQFF
DNA: TGTGCCTGGAGTCGAGGGAATGAGCAGTTCTTC

size: .
J: TRBJ1-2
V: TRBV29-1
D: TRBD1
CDR3: CSTRQGVFNGYTF
DNA: TGCAGCACGCGACAGGGGGTATTTAATGGCTACACCTTC

size: .
J: TRBJ1-2
V: TRBV30
D: .
CDR3: CAWSVSDYGYTF
DNA: TGTGCCTGGAGTGTGTCTGACTATGGCTACACCTTC

size: .
J: TRBJ1-2
V: TRBV6-5
D: TRBD1
CDR3: CASSRDRGYGYTF
DNA: TGTGCCAGCAGTCGGGACAGAGGATATGGCTACACCTTC

size: .
J: TRBJ2-1
V: TRBV7-9
D: .
CDR3: CASSTLGRGSYNEQFF
DNA: TGTGCCAGCAGCACGTTGGGCAGGGGTTCCTACAATGAGCAGTTCTTC

size: .
J: TRBJ1-3
V: TRBV9
D: .
CDR3: CASSASVGGQGNTIYF
DNA: TGTGCCAGCAGCGCCTCTGTGGGGGGGCAAGGAAACACCATATATTTT

size: few
J: TRBJ1-1
V: TRBV25-1
D: .
CDR3: CASSAESQFTEAFF
DNA: TGTGCCAGCAGTGCGGAAAGCCAGTTCACTGAAGCTTTCTTT

size: once
J: TRBJ2-6
V: TRBV9
D: .
CDR3: CASSVARGAGANVLTF
DNA: TGTGCCAGCAGCGTAGCTCGAGGCGCAGGGGCCAACGTCCTGACTTTC

size: .
J: TRBJ2-5
V: TRBV9
D: .
CDR3: CASSEGTLLGETQYF
DNA: TGTGCCAGCAGCGAGGGGACTCTACTGGGGGAGACCCAGTACTTC

size: .
J: TRBJ2-2
V: TRBV30
D: .
CDR3: CARTGGFDTGELFF
DNA: TGTGCCCGGACGGGGGGCTTCGACACCGGGGAGCTGTTTTTT

size: .
J: TRBJ2-7
V: TRBV27
D: TRBD1
CDR3: CASRKTGTGYEQYF
DNA: TGTGCCAGCAGGAAGACAGGGACGGGGTACGAGCAGTACTTC

size: .
J: TRBJ2-3
V: TRBV29-1
D: .
CDR3: CSVSRASTDTQYF
DNA: TGCAGCGTTTCCAGGGCAAGCACAGATACGCAGTATTTT

size: once
J: TRBJ2-7
V: TRBV4-1
D: TRBD2
CDR3: CASSQAPGLAGTTYEQYF
DNA: TGCGCCAGCAGCCAAGCCCCGGGACTAGCGGGAACGACCTACGAGCAGTACTTC

size: .
J: TRBJ1-4
V: TRBV6-5
D: TRBD1
CDR3: CASSRQGGTNEKLFF
DNA: TGTGCCAGCAGCAGACAGGGAGGTACTAATGAAAAACTGTTTTTT

size: once
J: TRBJ2-7
V: TRBV15
D: .
CDR3: CATSRDRRDEQYF
DNA: TGTGCCACCAGCAGAGATCGGCGGGACGAGCAGTACTTC

size: .
J: TRBJ1-5
V: TRBV30
D: TRBD1
CDR3: CAWNRGPNQPQHF
DNA: TGTGCCTGGAACAGGGGGCCCAATCAGCCCCAGCATTTT

size: once
J: TRBJ2-3
V: TRBV29-1
D: .
CDR3: CSLMYSPDTQYF
DNA: TGCAGCCTCATGTATAGCCCAGATACGCAGTATTTT